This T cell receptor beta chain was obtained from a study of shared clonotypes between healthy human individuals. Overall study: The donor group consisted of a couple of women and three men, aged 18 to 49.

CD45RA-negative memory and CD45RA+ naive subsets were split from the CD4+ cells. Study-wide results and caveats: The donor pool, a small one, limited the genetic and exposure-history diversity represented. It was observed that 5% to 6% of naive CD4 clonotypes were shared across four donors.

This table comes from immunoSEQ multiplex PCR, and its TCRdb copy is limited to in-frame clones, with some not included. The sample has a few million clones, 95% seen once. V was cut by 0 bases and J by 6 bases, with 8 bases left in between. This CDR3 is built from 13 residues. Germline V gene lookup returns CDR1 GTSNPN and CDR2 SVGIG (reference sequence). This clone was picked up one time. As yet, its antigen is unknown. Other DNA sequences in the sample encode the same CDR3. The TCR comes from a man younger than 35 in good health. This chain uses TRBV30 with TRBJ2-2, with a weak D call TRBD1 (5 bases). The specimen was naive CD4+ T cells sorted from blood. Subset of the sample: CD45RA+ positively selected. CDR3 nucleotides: TGTGCCTGGAGTGTTAGGGGTCCCGGGGAGCTGTTTTTT. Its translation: CAWSVRGPGELFF.